What follows are 20 T cell receptor beta chains derived from one specimen sequenced in a study of shared clonotypes between healthy human individuals. Method: immunoSEQ multiplex PCR; TCRdb's copy keeps in-frame clones and lacks some. The data show roughly 2 million clones, with 85% to 95% seen just once and approximately 0.13% held by the top ten. The sequenced sample was naive CD4+ T cells sorted from blood. The subset denotes: CD45RA+ positively selected. These TCRs come from a man between 18 and 35 years old in good health.

This sequence joins TRBV7-2 and TRBJ1-4, with TRBD1 as a possible D gene (6 bases). The germline V gene has CDR1 SGHTA and CDR2 FQGNSA. There are 13 residues in the CDR3. The V gene lost 5 bases and the J gene lost 7 bases, with 11 bases spanning the gap. CDR3 nucleotide sequence: TGTGCCAGCAGCCCACAGGGTGGTGAAAAACTGTTTTTT. It specifies CASSPQGGEKLFF.

The chain links TRBV28 to TRBJ2-4; D is possibly TRBD1 (6 bases). The germline V and J ends were trimmed by 10 bases and 6 bases, with 10 bases remaining between them. This CDR3 has 11 amino acids. Germline assignment: CDR1 MDHEN and CDR2 SYDVKM. Written as DNA, the CDR3 is TGTGCCACCGAGGACAGAAACATTCAGTACTTC. The encoded protein is CATEDRNIQYF.

With regard to this clone: The sample carries other DNA sequences with the same CDR3. The CDR3, as DNA: TGTGCCTGGTCGGACAGGGGGCCTGAAGCTTTCTTT. Translation: CAWSDRGPEAFF. The chain is built from TRBV30 and TRBJ1-1; TRBD1 agrees at 11 bases. Germline V gene lookup returns CDR1 GTSNPN and CDR2 SVGIG (reference sequence). The CDR3 has 12 residues. Trimming took 5 bases from V and 6 from J; bases not matched to a gene: 2. The variable domain in full, with the rest retrieved from reference TRBV30 and TRBJ1-1, is SQTIHQWPATLVQPVGSPLSLECTVEGTSNPNLYWYRQAAGRGLQLLFYSVGIGQISSEVPQNLSASRPQDRQFILSSKKLLLSDSGFYLCAWSDRGPEAFFGQGTRLTVV.

The chain employs TRBV28 and TRBJ2-2; 8 bases agree with TRBD1. V shed 7 bases, J shed 6 bases, and the junction held 10 bases outside the gene matches. The V gene's germline CDR1 is MDHEN and CDR2 SYDVKM. The CDR3 has 15 residues. The CDR3 region has the DNA TGTGCCAGCACCTTCTCGGACAGGGAAGCCGGGGAGCTGTTTTTT. Encoded protein: CASTFSDREAGELFF.

As for this clone: The sample carries other DNA sequences with the same CDR3. This chain uses TRBV7-2 with TRBJ1-5, with D unclear. The CDR3 is 12 amino acids. Trimming stripped 3 bases from V and 6 bases from J, with 6 bases between. Germline V lookup: CDR1 SGHTA, CDR2 FQGNSA. Written as DNA, the CDR3 is TGTGCCAGCAGCTTCCCCGCTCAGCCCCAGCATTTT. The encoded protein is CASSFPAQPQHF.

The chain carries TRBV7-2 and TRBJ1-4; 8 bases are shared with TRBD1. The germline V gene has CDR1 SGHTA and CDR2 FQGNSA. The CDR3 consists of 14 residues. V trimming: 4 bases; J trimming: 6 bases; junction bases outside the gene matches: 4. The CDR3 bases are TGTGCCAGCAGCTCGACAGGGGCCGATGAAAAACTGTTTTTT. It is translated as CASSSTGADEKLFF. Variable domain in full (rest from reference TRBV7-2 and TRBJ1-4): GAGVSQSPSNKVTEKGKDVELRCDPISGHTALYWYRQSLGQGLEFLIYFQGNSAPDKSGLPSDRFSAERTGGSVSTLTIQRTQQEDSAVYLCASSSTGADEKLFFGSGTQLSVL.

This chain joins TRBV10-3 and TRBJ1-5; the D is unclear. The germline V gene encodes CDR1 ENHRY and CDR2 SYGVKD. The CDR3 covers 14 residues. Trimming stripped 11 bases from V and 6 bases from J, with 20 bases between. The CDR3 loop reads CASRPAGPGQPQHF. Written as DNA, the CDR3 is TGTGCCTCCCGCCCCGCGGGCCCAGGTCAGCCCCAGCATTTT.

The V and J genes are TRBV5-1 and TRBJ1-1; 7 bases align to TRBD1. The CDR3 sequence is 15 residues long. Germline loops: CDR1 SGHRS, CDR2 YFSETQ. J was trimmed by 1 base and V by 2 bases; bases with no gene match: 5. In nucleotides, the CDR3 is TGCGCCAGCAGCTTTGGGACAGCGGAGAACACTGAAGCTTTCTTT. Encoded protein: CASSFGTAENTEAFF.

The chain combines TRBV19 with TRBJ1-5, with 7 bases matching TRBD1. The CDR3 is 14 amino acids. Trimming at V came to 6 bases and at J to 3 bases, leaving 5 bases not matched to a gene. CDR1 is LNHDA, CDR2 SQIVND, per germline (reference sequence). CDR3 coding DNA: TGTGCCAGTAGGGAGACAGGGACCAATCAGCCCCAGCATTTT. This encodes CASRETGTNQPQHF.

This clone has just one count. Other DNA sequences of this sample code for an identical CDR3. This chain connects TRBV5-1 to TRBJ2-7; no reliable D call. Deletions cut 5 bases from V and 1 base from J, with 10 bases between. The length of the CDR3 is 13 residues. CDR1 SGHRS and CDR2 YFSETQ come from the germline V gene. The CDR3 DNA reads TGCGCCAGCAGTTTACAGAGTTCCTACGAGCAGTACTTC. The encoded protein is CASSLQSSYEQYF.

The chain carries TRBV4-1 and TRBJ2-1, with D perhaps matching TRBD1 (6 bases). CDR1 and CDR2 (germline): MGHRA, YSYEKL. Trimming pared 0 bases from V and 3 bases from J, leaving 9 bases between. The CDR3 runs to 15 residues. The CDR3 loop reads CASSQDDRSYNEQFF. Here the CDR3 DNA reads TGCGCCAGCAGCCAAGACGACAGGAGCTACAATGAGCAGTTCTTC.

The V and J genes are TRBV11-2 and TRBJ1-4, with unresolved D. The ends were cut back, 3 bases at V and 5 bases at J, with 7 bases in the middle. The CDR3 totals 13 residues. Germline V gives CDR1 SGHAT, CDR2 FQNNGV. CDR3 loop: CASSLYENEKLFF. CDR3 nucleotide sequence: TGTGCCAGCAGCTTGTACGAGAATGAAAAACTGTTTTTT.

This clone was seen more than once but under ten times. The chain carries TRBV6-1 and TRBJ1-5, with D possibly matching TRBD1 (5 bases). V lost 3 bases, J lost 7 bases, and 13 bases lay in between. The CDR3 extends over 14 amino acids. CDR1 is MNHNS, CDR2 SASEGT, per germline. CDR3 coding DNA: TGTGCCAGCAGTGATCCTGCAGGGACCCAGCCCCAGCATTTT. Protein product: CASSDPAGTQPQHF.

To note about this clone: The same CDR3 can be traced to other DNA sequences in this sample. V and J are TRBV18 and TRBJ2-7, with D perhaps TRBD1 (6 bases). The CDR3 totals 13 residues. From germline, CDR1 is KGHSH and CDR2 LQKENI. The ends were cut back, 6 bases at V and 3 bases at J, with 12 bases in the middle. CDR3 in amino acids: CASSPGTYYEQYF. CDR3 sequence (DNA): TGTGCCAGCTCGCCGGGGACATACTACGAGCAGTACTTC.

This chain connects TRBV2 to TRBJ1-1; perhaps TRBD1 as D (5 bases). This CDR3 spans 15 amino acids. Germline-derived CDR1 and CDR2 are SNHLY and FYNNEI. V lost 4 bases, J lost 4 bases, and 16 bases lay in between. CDR3 coding DNA: TGTGCCAGCAGTGTACGGACACCTATGATCACTGAAGCTTTCTTT. It translates to CASSVRTPMITEAFF.

The rearrangement links TRBV30 to TRBJ2-7; weak D call: TRBD2 (6 bases). CDR1 GTSNPN and CDR2 SVGIG come from the germline V gene (reference sequence). With 3 bases removed from V and 10 bases from J, the gap between germline ends came to 19 bases. The CDR3 runs 13 residues. The CDR3 region has the DNA TGTGCCTGGAGCCCCGCATCGGGGGTTCTTCAGTACTTC. Its translation is CAWSPASGVLQYF.

The rearrangement links TRBV4-3 to TRBJ1-5, with D perhaps TRBD1 (5 bases). The CDR3 consists of 14 residues. Trimming shortened V by 0 bases and J by 4 bases, and 7 bases separated the two germline ends. Germline V CDR1 and CDR2: LGHNA, YSLEER. CDR3 loop: CASSQEKGNQPQHF. In DNA, the CDR3 is TGCGCCAGCAGCCAAGAAAAGGGGAATCAGCCCCAGCATTTT.

The chain employs TRBV2 and TRBJ1-5, with D uncertain. Trimming removed 3 bases from V and 6 bases from J, with 9 bases in between. The CDR3 contains 13 residues. Germline V gene lookup returns CDR1 SNHLY and CDR2 FYNNEI. CDR3 DNA sequence: TGTGCCAGCAGTGACTTCCGACGTCAGCCCCAGCATTTT. Translating it yields CASSDFRRQPQHF.

A note on this clone: Other DNA sequences in the same sample also yield this CDR3. This sequence joins TRBV18 and TRBJ1-4, with D possibly TRBD1 on 6 matching bases. This CDR3 comprises 14 residues. The V gene's germline CDR1 is KGHSH and CDR2 LQKENI. Trimming left V 3 bases short and J 5 bases short, with 10 bases between. The CDR3 spells CASSPRDINEKLFF. CDR3 coding DNA: TGTGCCAGCTCACCGAGGGACATAAATGAAAAACTGTTTTTT. The complete variable domain, with remaining parts taken from reference TRBV18 and TRBJ1-4, reads NAGVMQNPRHLVRRRGQEARLRCSPMKGHSHVYWYRQLPEEGLKFMVYLQKENIIDESGMPKERFSAEFPKEGPSILRIQQVVRGDSAAYFCASSPRDINEKLFFGSGTQLSVL.

The chain couples TRBV7-6 to TRBJ1-4; maybe TRBD1 (5 bases). The CDR3 contains 13 residues. V dropped 5 bases and J dropped 8 bases, with 12 bases sitting between them. Germline loops: CDR1 SGHVS, CDR2 FNYEAQ. The CDR3 coding sequence is TGTGCCAGCAGCGTAGGGGTTGGCGAAAAACTGTTTTTT. It specifies CASSVGVGEKLFF.